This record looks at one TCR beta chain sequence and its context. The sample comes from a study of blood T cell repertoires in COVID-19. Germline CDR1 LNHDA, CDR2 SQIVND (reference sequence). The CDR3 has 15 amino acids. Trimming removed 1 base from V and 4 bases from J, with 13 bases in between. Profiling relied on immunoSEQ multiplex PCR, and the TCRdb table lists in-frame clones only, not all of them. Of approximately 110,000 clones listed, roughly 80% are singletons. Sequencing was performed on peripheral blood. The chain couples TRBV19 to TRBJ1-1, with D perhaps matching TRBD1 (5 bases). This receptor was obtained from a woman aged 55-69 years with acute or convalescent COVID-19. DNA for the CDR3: TGTGCCAGTAGTATAGCCCTCGGGGGTGGCACTGAAGCTTTCTTT. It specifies CASSIALGGGTEAFF.